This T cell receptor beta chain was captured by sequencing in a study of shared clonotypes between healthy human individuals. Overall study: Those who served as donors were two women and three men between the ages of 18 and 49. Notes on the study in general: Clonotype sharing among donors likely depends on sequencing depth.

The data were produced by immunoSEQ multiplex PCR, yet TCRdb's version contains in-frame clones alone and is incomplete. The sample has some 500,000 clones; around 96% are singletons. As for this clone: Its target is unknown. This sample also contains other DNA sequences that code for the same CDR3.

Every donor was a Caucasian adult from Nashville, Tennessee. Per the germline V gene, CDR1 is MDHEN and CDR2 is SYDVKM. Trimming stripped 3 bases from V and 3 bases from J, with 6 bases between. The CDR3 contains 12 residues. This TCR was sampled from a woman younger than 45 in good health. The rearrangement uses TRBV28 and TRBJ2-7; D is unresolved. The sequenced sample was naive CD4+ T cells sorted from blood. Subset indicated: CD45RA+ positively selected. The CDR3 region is CASSFPLYEQYF. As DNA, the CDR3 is TGTGCCAGCAGTTTCCCTCTCTACGAGCAGTACTTC.